Listed here is a single T cell receptor (beta chain). This clonotype was recorded many times. Its antigen target is currently unknown. No base quality values were provided; no much bigger clone lies one nucleotide off. This sample is drawn from a study of spatial heterogeneity in lung cancer (dated by TCRdb to the late 2010s). Broadly, across the study: Beta-chain transcripts were consistently detected in greater numbers than alpha-chain transcripts, which likely reflected higher beta-chain transcript abundance. Nonsynonymous mutation counts, determined by whole-exome sequencing of tumor tissue, were related to TCR repertoire features. At surgery, both alpha and beta chains were TCR-sequenced in under 250 tumor regions, approximately 64 matched nontumor lung samples and a few dozen PBMC samples. In the raw uncorrected reads, each unique combination of TCR and UMI appeared on average more than ten times. In tumor regions, TCR transcript counts showed a strong correlation with a T cell transcriptional module score derived from matched bulk RNA-seq. The study quantitatively compared TCR alpha and beta repertoires across multiple tumor regions, matched nontumor lung and blood in non-small cell lung cancer.

This specimen's time point label, per the study, means: sample taken at primary tumor resection. The donors were more than 65 patients from the lung TRACERx cohort who had early-stage, untreated non-small cell lung cancer. Whole RNA extracted from tumor and nontumor lung tissue, or from cryopreserved PBMC samples, was used for TCR sequencing without cell sorting. Only patients for whom sufficient RNA was available from at least two tumor regions were selected for TCR sequencing. A lung pathologist reviewed the tumor and adjacent nontumor lung specimens before the specimens were selected. Libraries were constructed by 5' RACE. The data were produced on a NextSeq 500. To allow correction of PCR and sequencing errors, the TCR library protocol tagged every TCR cDNA molecule with a unique molecular identifier. On the authors' methods: TCR identification, UMI-based error correction and CDR3 extraction were all carried out with Decombinator tools. TCRs above a frequency of 2 per 1,000, corresponding to the top 1% of the tumor frequency distribution, were defined as expanded. Expanded tumor TCRs were classed as regional if statistically deemed absent (corrected P<0.05) from at least one tumor region, otherwise ubiquitous. Each repertoire was subsampled 100 times to 5,000 TCRs, after which Renyi diversity was computed with the R vegan package. CDR3 similarity networks were built from amino acid triplet string-kernel similarity, connecting CDR3s with pairwise similarity above 0.82. TCRdb ran its own pipeline on the public reads, namely fastp trimming at Q25 and MiXCR clone calling, and kept in-frame beta chains. Rows are combined by CDR3 protein, so each entry shows the most common genes and DNA. What appears here as the V and J calls and clone size reflects TCRdb's work, not the paper's. The sample contains about 3,000 distinct CDR3 sequences, under 6.5% of them found a single time. 7.5% to 10% of the sample belongs to the ten largest clones.

Study-wide conclusions, independent of this receptor: Estimated TCR-seq coverage of tumor T cells was only 7% to 8.5% for alpha chains and 13% for beta chains. Additional single-cell paired TCR alpha and beta sequencing was considered necessary to confirm, at a functional level, the hypothesis that regional TCRs recognize regional mutations. Counts of ubiquitous and regional expanded TCRs were found to correlate with counts of ubiquitous and regional nonsynonymous mutations, respectively. The tumor nonsynonymous mutation count correlated with the number of expanded alpha and beta TCRs within the tumor.

V sheds 5 bases and J sheds 6 bases, leaving 11 bases between their ends. The CDR3 measures 12 amino acids from cysteine to phenylalanine. Of all the DNA, just the CDR3 is kept, 36 bases in frame from base 1. The rearrangement combines TRBV12-3 or TRBV12-4 with TRBJ2-7, with no reliable assignment of the D segment. The specimen comprised lung tumor tissue, sampled at surgery. This clonotype was obtained from a male donor with early-stage non-small cell lung cancer. This receptor carries the CDR3 CASSQQYPEQYF. The nucleotides read TGTGCCAGCAGTCAACAATATCCCGAGCAGTACTTC.